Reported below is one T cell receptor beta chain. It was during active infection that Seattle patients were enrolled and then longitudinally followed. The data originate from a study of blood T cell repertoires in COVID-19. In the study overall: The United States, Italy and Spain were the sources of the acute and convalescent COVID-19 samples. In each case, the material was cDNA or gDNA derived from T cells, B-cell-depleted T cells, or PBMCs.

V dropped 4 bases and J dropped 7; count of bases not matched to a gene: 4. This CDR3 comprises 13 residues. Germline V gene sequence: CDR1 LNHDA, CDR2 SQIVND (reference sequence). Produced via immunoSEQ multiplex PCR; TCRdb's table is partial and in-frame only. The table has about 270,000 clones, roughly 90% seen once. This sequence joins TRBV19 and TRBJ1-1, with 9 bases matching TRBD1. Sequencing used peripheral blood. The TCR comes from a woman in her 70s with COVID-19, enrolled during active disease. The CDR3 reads CASSTDRGGEAFF. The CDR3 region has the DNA TGTGCCAGTAGTACGGACAGGGGAGGTGAAGCTTTCTTT.